The rows below give T cell receptor beta chains drawn from one sample of a study of shared clonotypes between healthy human individuals. The table came from immunoSEQ multiplex PCR; TCRdb's copy has only in-frame clones and leaves some out. The table lists hundreds of thousands of clones, around three quarters of them singletons. The sequencing sample was made of memory CD4+ T cells sorted from blood. These receptor sequences come from a woman in her thirties in good health. CDR3s include the opening cysteine and the closing phenylalanine or tryptophan. A D gene is named only where the DNA matches it firmly. Some rows mark clone size as missing; the rest say once, few, many or name a class of expanded clone.

v_call: TRBV7-9
clone_size: once
j_call: TRBJ2-5
d_call: .
cdr3_nt: TGTGCCAGCAGCTTAGGTAGCGGAGAAGAGACCCAGTACTTC
cdr3_aa: CASSLGSGEETQYF

v_call: TRBV10-2
clone_size: many
j_call: TRBJ2-7
d_call: TRBD1
cdr3_nt: TGCGCCAGCAGCACAGGGGGCAGTGACGAGCAGTACTTC
cdr3_aa: CASSTGGSDEQYF

v_call: TRBV27
clone_size: .
j_call: TRBJ2-7
d_call: TRBD2
cdr3_nt: TGTGCCAGCAGAACGACCGGGACTAGCGGATACGAGCAGTACTTC
cdr3_aa: CASRTTGTSGYEQYF

v_call: TRBV11-2
clone_size: .
j_call: TRBJ2-7
d_call: .
cdr3_nt: TGTGCCAGCAGCGCAGGGGGGAGCGGGGCCTACGAGCAGTACTTC
cdr3_aa: CASSAGGSGAYEQYF

v_call: TRBV11-3
clone_size: .
j_call: TRBJ2-3
d_call: TRBD2
cdr3_nt: TGTGCCAGCAGCCCCGGACTAGCGGGGGGCACAGATACGCAGTATTTT
cdr3_aa: CASSPGLAGGTDTQYF

v_call: TRBV5-1
clone_size: .
j_call: TRBJ2-3
d_call: .
cdr3_nt: TGCGCCAGCAGCTTGGCGCAGCTAGATACGCAGTATTTT
cdr3_aa: CASSLAQLDTQYF

v_call: TRBV11-2
clone_size: .
j_call: TRBJ2-7
d_call: .
cdr3_nt: TGTGCCAGCAGCTTCAAGGGCGAGCAGTACTTC
cdr3_aa: CASSFKGEQYF

v_call: TRBV5-1
clone_size: many
j_call: TRBJ1-5
d_call: .
cdr3_nt: TGCGCCAGCAGCTTCCCGAGGGTTAGCAATCAGCCCCAGCATTTT
cdr3_aa: CASSFPRVSNQPQHF

v_call: TRBV7-2
clone_size: once
j_call: TRBJ2-2
d_call: .
cdr3_nt: TGTGCCAGCAGCTTAGAGGGCGGGACCGGGGAGCTGTTTTTT
cdr3_aa: CASSLEGGTGELFF

v_call: TRBV2
clone_size: .
j_call: TRBJ2-7
d_call: .
cdr3_nt: TGTGCCAGCAGTTCCCGCAGGACCGACTACGAGCAGTACTTC
cdr3_aa: CASSSRRTDYEQYF